The 26 T cell receptor beta chains given below trace back to one sample, sequenced in a study of neurological immune-mediated disorders. MiXCR, run by TCRdb on the 5' RACE reads, gives a single entry per CDR3 protein. The table lists about 74,000 distinct CDR3 sequences, around 5.2% of them singletons. Sequences were obtained from PBMCs. The receptors were gathered from a man aged 18-30 years with multiple sclerosis.

There are many counts of this clonotype. The chain links TRBV20-1 to TRBJ2-4; TRBD2 matches at 7 bases. The CDR3 covers 12 residues. The V and J ends lost 1 base and 9 bases, in that order; junction bases with no gene match: 3. Germline V CDR1 and CDR2: DFQATT, SNEGSKA (reference sequence). The DNA of the CDR3 is TGCAGTGCTAGAGGCGGGGGACCCATTCAGTACTTC. It yields the protein CSARGGGPIQYF.

This clonotype was seen many times. V and J are TRBV5-1 and TRBJ2-7; D not certain. This CDR3 is 15 amino acids long. V lost 0 bases, J lost 0 bases, and 10 bases lay in between. From germline, CDR1 is SGHRS and CDR2 YFSETQ. The CDR3 is CASSLGGGNSYEQYF. CDR3 bases: TGCGCCAGCAGCTTGGGAGGTGGGAACTCCTACGAGCAGTACTTC.

This clonotype has a count of ten or more. This sequence joins TRBV20-1 and TRBJ2-1, with 7 bases that match TRBD2. V gave up 4 bases and J gave up 2 bases; unmatched junction bases: 20. The CDR3 consists of 19 residues. From germline, CDR1 is DFQATT and CDR2 SNEGSKA (reference sequence). The CDR3 DNA sequence: TGCAGTGCTATTCAGAAGCGGGGTACGACGTACATTACCTACAATGAGCAGTTCTTC. Translated, it gives CSAIQKRGTTYITYNEQFF.

This chain connects TRBV7-2 to TRBJ1-1, with TRBD1 matching over 7 bases. Germline lookup yields CDR1 SGHTA and CDR2 FQGNSA. The V segment lost 6 bases and the J segment 5 bases; nucleotides outside the gene matches: 6. The CDR3 loop spans 13 amino acids. CDR3 region: CASRHDRVTEAFF. CDR3 DNA sequence: TGTGCCAGCAGGCATGACAGGGTGACTGAAGCTTTCTTT. The full variable domain, its missing parts supplied by reference TRBV7-2 and TRBJ1-1, is GAGVSQSPSNKVTEKGKDVELRCDPISGHTALYWYRQSLGQGLEFLIYFQGNSAPDKSGLPSDRFSAERTGGSVSTLTIQRTQQEDSAVYLCASRHDRVTEAFFGQGTRLTVV.

This clonotype has at least ten counts. This chain links TRBV29-1 with TRBJ2-1; 7 bases are a match to TRBD1. V lost 5 bases to trimming and J lost 15 bases; unmatched junction nucleotides: 13. This CDR3 has 12 amino acids. Germline CDR1 and CDR2: SQVTM and ANQGSEA. Here the CDR3 reads CSVYRTGSVVFF. Here the CDR3 DNA reads TGCAGCGTTTACCGGACAGGCAGTGTGGTGTTCTTC.

In this sample, this clonotype turned up many times. The rearrangement uses TRBV7-3 and TRBJ2-1; a weak D match, TRBD1 (7 bases). The CDR3 has 16 amino acids. Germline-derived CDR1 and CDR2 are SGHTA and FQGTGA. V was shortened by 1 base and J by 6 bases, with 16 bases between the two germline ends. The CDR3 sequence is CASSLRGDRGSNEQFF. CDR3 coding DNA: TGTGCCAGCAGCTTAAGGGGGGACAGAGGGAGCAATGAGCAGTTCTTC.

This clonotype was detected ten times or more. The genes are TRBV5-1 and TRBJ2-7, with TRBD1 identical over 10 bases. Germline V CDR1 and CDR2: SGHRS, YFSETQ. This CDR3 contains 14 residues. The V segment lost 4 bases and the J segment 5 bases; nucleotides outside the gene matches: 6. This chain's CDR3 is CASSPDRGSDEQYF. CDR3 nucleotide sequence: TGCGCCAGCAGCCCGGACAGGGGGTCCGACGAGCAGTACTTC.

This clonotype was observed at least ten times. The chain has TRBV5-1 and TRBJ1-1, with 9 bases matching TRBD1. CDR1 is SGHRS, CDR2 YFSETQ, per germline. The CDR3 spans 13 residues. V shed 4 bases, J shed 4 bases, and the junction held 2 bases outside the gene matches. The CDR3 nucleotides read TGCGCCAGCAGCGGGACAGGGTTCACTGAAGCTTTCTTT. As protein: CASSGTGFTEAFF.

This clonotype has a count of ten or more. The chain couples TRBV5-1 to TRBJ2-7; perhaps TRBD1 as D (5 bases). Germline CDR1 and CDR2: SGHRS and YFSETQ. V was clipped by 0 bases and J by 5 bases, with 12 bases between them. There are 14 residues in the CDR3. The CDR3 DNA follows: TGCGCCAGCAGCTTGGTTCCAGGGCCGCACGAGCAGTACTTC. Amino acids: CASSLVPGPHEQYF.

This clonotype has only a few counts. This sequence may be a read error, since a much larger clone differs from it by one base. J is TRBJ1-5 and V is TRBV12-3 or TRBV12-4; weak D call: TRBD1 (5 bases). The CDR3 covers 14 residues. V dropped 8 bases and J dropped 2 bases, with 13 bases sitting between them. CDR3 DNA: TGTGCCAGCGCTCTAGGGGAACGCAATCAGCCCCAGCATTTT. Translation gives CASALGERNQPQHF.

At least ten counts were recorded for this clonotype. The chain combines TRBV19 with TRBJ2-3; D gene ambiguous. This CDR3 has 13 amino acids. The germline gives CDR1 LNHDA, CDR2 SQIVND (reference sequence). V was pared by 4 bases and J by 11 bases, with 16 bases between. As DNA, the CDR3 is TGTGCCAGTAGTACTCAAAGACTCGGGCAGCAGTATTTT. Its translation: CASSTQRLGQQYF.

The table lists this clonotype with many counts. The V call is TRBV29-1, the J call TRBJ1-3; D uncertain. The V end was cut by 4 bases, the J end by 0 bases, with 19 bases between. The CDR3 is 17 amino acids. Per germline, CDR1 SQVTM and CDR2 ANQGSEA. This chain's CDR3 is CSVAVPPGSDSGNTIYF. In DNA form, the CDR3 reads TGCAGCGTTGCCGTACCCCCGGGCTCCGACTCTGGAAACACCATATATTTT. The variable domain in full, with the rest retrieved from reference TRBV29-1 and TRBJ1-3, is SAVISQKPSRDICQRGTSLTIQCQVDSQVTMMFWYRQQPGQSLTLIATANQGSEATYESGFVIDKFPISRPNLTFSTLTVSNMSPEDSSIYLCSVAVPPGSDSGNTIYFGEGSWLTVV.

This clonotype came up many times. The genes are TRBV5-1 and TRBJ1-1; D not resolved. This CDR3 spans 13 amino acids. The V end was cut by 1 base, the J end by 1 base, with 5 bases between. CDR1 and CDR2 (germline): SGHRS, YFSETQ. The CDR3 sequence is CASSLWQNTEAFF. In nucleotides, the CDR3 is TGCGCCAGCAGCTTGTGGCAGAACACTGAAGCTTTCTTT.

This clonotype was detected ten times or more. V gene TRBV12-3 or TRBV12-4 combines with J gene TRBJ1-1; 7 bases are a match to TRBD1. Unmatched junction bases numbered 3, after V lost 4 bases and J lost 7 bases. The CDR3 runs 12 residues. CDR3 sequence: CASSSYRGEAFF. The CDR3 nucleotides are TGTGCCAGCAGTTCTTACAGGGGTGAAGCTTTCTTT.

This clonotype was observed many times. V and J are TRBV4-1 and TRBJ2-1; TRBD2 matches at 9 bases. The CDR3 length is 14 residues. Germline lookup yields CDR1 MGHRA and CDR2 YSYEKL. V gave up 4 bases and J gave up 7 bases; unmatched junction bases: 5. The CDR3 region is CASSPGLAVNEQFF. The CDR3 DNA is TGCGCCAGCAGCCCGGGACTAGCCGTAAATGAGCAGTTCTTC.

At least ten counts were recorded for this clonotype. This sequence joins TRBV29-1 and TRBJ1-3; 9 bases are a match to TRBD1. Losses at the gene ends were 6 bases for V and 4 bases for J; bases not matched to a gene: 10. In germline, CDR1 is SQVTM, CDR2 ANQGSEA. The CDR3 is 15 residues long. The CDR3 spells CSVVVQGARGNTIYF. CDR3 bases: TGCAGCGTAGTGGTACAGGGGGCGAGAGGAAACACCATATATTTT.

Many counts were recorded for this clonotype. The chain has TRBV20-1 and TRBJ1-1; D may be TRBD1 (6 bases). CDR1 is DFQATT and CDR2 is SNEGSKA in the germline V gene (reference sequence). This CDR3 contains 13 residues. Deletions cut 4 bases from V and 1 base from J, with 10 bases between. The CDR3 region is CSAMGGWNTEAFF. As DNA, the CDR3 is TGCAGTGCTATGGGGGGCTGGAACACTGAAGCTTTCTTT.

Ten or more counts support this clonotype. The chain carries TRBV7-3 and TRBJ2-7; the D is unclear. The germline CDR1 and CDR2 sequences are SGHTA and FQGTGA. CDR3 length: 14 amino acids. The V end lost 1 base, the J end lost 0 bases, and 7 bases lay between the germline ends. The CDR3 reads CASSLMSSSYEQYF. The DNA of the CDR3 is TGTGCCAGCAGCTTAATGAGCAGCTCCTACGAGCAGTACTTC.

The count of this clonotype is one. The chain joins TRBV4-3 to TRBJ1-1; 9 nucleotides agree with TRBD1. The J segment lost 3 bases and the V segment lost 6 bases, leaving 5 bases of the junction unmatched. Germline values: CDR1 LGHNA, CDR2 YSLEER. The CDR3 consists of 14 residues. The CDR3 region is CASSSDRGYTEAFF. The CDR3, as DNA: TGCGCCAGCAGTTCCGACAGGGGGTACACTGAAGCTTTCTTT.

This clonotype was counted ten times or more. The chain combines TRBV5-6 with TRBJ2-7, with 8 bases matching TRBD2. The CDR3 runs to 15 residues. CDR1 and CDR2 (germline): SGHDT, YYEEEE. With 3 bases clipped from V and 1 base from J, the junction kept 6 bases outside the gene matches. CDR3 sequence reads: CASSWRSGGSYEQYF. CDR3 sequence (DNA): TGTGCCAGCAGCTGGAGGAGCGGGGGTTCCTACGAGCAGTACTTC. Full variable domain (rest looked up from reference TRBV5-6 and TRBJ2-7): DAGVTQSPTHLIKTRGQQVTLRCSPKSGHDTVSWYQQALGQGPQFIFQYYEEEERQRGNFPDRFSGHQFPNYSSELNVNALLLGDSALYLCASSWRSGGSYEQYFGPGTRLTVT.

This clonotype was seen many times. The chain employs TRBV14 and TRBJ1-2; tentative D call: TRBD1 (5 bases). V gave up 0 bases and J gave up 3 bases, with 11 bases separating them. The CDR3 contains 15 residues. The germline CDR1 and CDR2 sequences are SGHDN and FVKESK. CDR3 in amino acids: CASSQDSGADYGYTF. The DNA for the CDR3 is TGTGCCAGCAGCCAAGACTCCGGGGCGGACTATGGCTACACCTTC.

This clonotype was detected ten times or more. The CDR3 DNA reads TGTGCCAGCAGGAGATCGACAGGGACTAATGAAAAACTGTTTTTT. It is translated as CASRRSTGTNEKLFF. The gene calls are TRBV5-5 and TRBJ1-4, with 7 bases that match TRBD1. The CDR3 length is 15 residues. J lost 2 bases, V lost 5 bases, and 6 bases had no gene match. Germline CDR1 and CDR2: SGHKS and YYEKEE (reference sequence).

Of note for this clonotype: A read error is possible here, since a much larger clone lies one base away. The chain employs TRBV6-5 and TRBJ1-2; D call uncertain. This CDR3 region has 13 residues. CDR1 MNHEY and CDR2 SVGAGI come from the germline V gene. In DNA form, the CDR3 reads TGTGCCAGCAGTAGGGCCGGAAACTATGGCTACCCCTTC. It codes for CASSRAGNYGYPF.

This clonotype was counted at least ten times. V is TRBV5-6 and J is TRBJ2-1; D could derive from TRBD1 or TRBD2 (6 bases each). Germline lookup yields CDR1 SGHDT and CDR2 YYEEEE. V was shortened by 7 bases and J by 3 bases, with 14 bases between the two germline ends. The CDR3 is 14 amino acids. CDR3 loop: CASLKGGSYNEQFF. CDR3 nucleotides: TGTGCCAGCTTGAAGGGGGGAAGCTACAATGAGCAGTTCTTC.

This clonotype was seen a few times. J is TRBJ2-4 and V is TRBV11-2, with 8 positions matching TRBD2. The length of the CDR3 is 16 residues. J was trimmed by 7 bases and V by 3 bases; bases with no gene match: 11. Germline lookup yields CDR1 SGHAT and CDR2 FQNNGV. The CDR3 nucleotides are TGTGCCAGCAGCTTGACGGGGGGGCCGGTGGGGAACATTCAGTACTTC. Translation gives CASSLTGGPVGNIQYF.

This clonotype was detected ten times or more. The chain has TRBV30 and TRBJ1-2; possible D gene TRBD1, 5 bases. The V gene's germline CDR1 is GTSNPN and CDR2 SVGIG (reference sequence). Trimming removed 5 bases at V and 2 bases at J, with 9 bases between. This CDR3 contains 12 residues. Written as DNA, the CDR3 is TGTGCCTGGTTTAGGGGAAACTATGGCTACACCTTC. As protein: CAWFRGNYGYTF.